This TCR beta chain was recovered during a study of control samples from healthy donors and cancer patients. Data came from immunoSEQ multiplex PCR; TCRdb stores just in-frame clones and leaves some out. The sample has over 200,000 clones, roughly 80% seen once. Germline loops: CDR1 SGHRS, CDR2 YFSETQ. Trimming stripped 4 bases from V and 6 bases from J, with 14 bases between. The CDR3 totals 14 residues. This clone appeared once. V gene TRBV5-1 combines with J gene TRBJ2-1; D gene unclear. The TCR was taken from an older woman with lung cancer. Specimen: PBMCs. CDR3 bases: TGCGCCAGCAGCCAAGCCGACCCGGGCAATGAGCAGTTCTTC. It is translated as CASSQADPGNEQFF.